One T cell receptor beta chain is described in this entry. Its antigen is unidentified. CDR1 LNHNV and CDR2 YYDKDF come from the germline V gene (reference sequence). The CDR3 consists of 17 residues. V lost 0 bases and J 2 bases, leaving 17 bases between the germline ends. This sample stems from a study of T cell responses to AZD1222 COVID-19 vaccine. Turning to the study itself: Second-dose schedules of about 4 or about 12 weeks were combined. Notes on the study in general: Regions 160-218 and 743-854 dominated among vaccine-associated CD4 TCRs spanning spike.

TCRdb keeps only in-frame clones here, not all; method: immunoSEQ multiplex PCR. The sample contains some 130,000 clones, around 85% of which appear only once. The chain is built from TRBV15 and TRBJ2-7; TRBD2 is a possible D gene (6 bases). This material consisted of peripheral blood, taken on day 0 of AZD1222 vaccination. The sequence was obtained from an adult in good health. The CDR3: CATSRDRGGTAAYEQYF. CDR3 in DNA: TGTGCCACCAGCAGAGATCGAGGCGGGACGGCAGCCTACGAGCAGTACTTC.